This T cell receptor (beta chain) was identified during a study of T cell changes during pregnancy in multiple sclerosis. In this sample, this clone turned up a few times. Profiling relied on immunoSEQ multiplex PCR, and the TCRdb table lists in-frame clones only, not all of them. In the table there are tens of thousands of clones, roughly nine tenths of which are singletons. The V gene end was trimmed by 5 bases and the J gene end by 8 bases; junction bases not matched to a gene: 7. Germline CDR1 is SGHTA and CDR2 is FQGNSA. This CDR3 is built from 14 residues. Here the sequenced sample was peripheral blood, taken in the first trimester of pregnancy. The chain combines TRBV7-2 with TRBJ1-4; TRBD1 matches 8 bases. The TCR was taken from a female donor in good health, enrolled as a control in a pregnancy study. The CDR3 DNA reads TGTGCCAGCAGCCCCGGACAGGGAGGAGAAAAACTGTTTTTT. It yields the protein CASSPGQGGEKLFF.